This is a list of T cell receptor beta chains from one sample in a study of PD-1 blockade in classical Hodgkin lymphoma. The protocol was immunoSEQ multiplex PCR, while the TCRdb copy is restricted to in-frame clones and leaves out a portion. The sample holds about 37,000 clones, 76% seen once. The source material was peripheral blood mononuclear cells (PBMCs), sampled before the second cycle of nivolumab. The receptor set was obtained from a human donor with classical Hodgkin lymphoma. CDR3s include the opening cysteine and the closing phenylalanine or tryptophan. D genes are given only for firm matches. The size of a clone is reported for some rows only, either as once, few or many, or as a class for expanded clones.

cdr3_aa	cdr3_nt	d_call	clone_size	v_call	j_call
CASSSQTGVGDTQYF	TGTGCCAGCAGCTCCCAGACAGGGGTGGGGGATACGCAGTATTTT	TRBD1	.	TRBV7-2	TRBJ2-3
CASSFEVEKLFF	TGTGCCAGCAGCTTCGAGGTTGAAAAACTGTTTTTT	.	.	TRBV7-9	TRBJ1-4
CASSLITGTGPVPTEAFF	TGCGCCAGCAGCCTCATCACCGGGACAGGGCCCGTACCTACTGAAGCTTTCTTT	TRBD1	.	TRBV5-1	TRBJ1-1
CASSKGGGSYSPLHF	TGCGCCAGCAGCAAAGGGGGGGGTTCGTATTCACCCCTCCACTTT	.	few	TRBV4-3	TRBJ1-6
CASSETDRGSGYTF	TGTGCCAGCAGTGAAACGGACAGGGGTAGTGGCTACACCTTC	TRBD1	once	TRBV25-1	TRBJ1-2
CASSAGTSGETLGDTQYF	TGTGCCAGCAGCGCCGGGACTAGCGGGGAAACCCTGGGAGATACGCAGTATTTT	TRBD2	.	TRBV13	TRBJ2-3
CASGKGIVRDEQYF	TGTGCCAGCGGGAAGGGGATCGTACGAGACGAGCAGTACTTC	.	once	TRBV5-4	TRBJ2-7
CASSFTGNGYTF	TGTGCCAGCAGCTTCACAGGGAATGGCTACACCTTC	.	.	TRBV5-6	TRBJ1-2
CASSLARTGGWDEQFF	TGTGCCAGCAGCTTAGCCCGGACAGGGGGCTGGGATGAGCAGTTCTTC	TRBD1	few	TRBV7-8	TRBJ2-1
CASGLVPILTLRRSYNEQFF	TGTGCTAGTGGTTTGGTACCGATTCTGACGCTAAGACGGTCCTACAATGAGCAGTTCTTC	.	once	TRBV12-5	TRBJ2-1
CASSLMGEGGTDTQYF	TGTGCCAGCAGCTTAATGGGGGAGGGTGGCACAGATACGCAGTATTTT	TRBD2	.	TRBV7-8	TRBJ2-3
CASSLDRFPNEKLFF	TGTGCCAGCAGCTTAGACAGGTTTCCTAATGAAAAACTGTTTTTT	.	.	TRBV7-9	TRBJ1-4
CASGRDYNTGELFF	TGTGCCAGCGGCCGGGACTATAACACCGGGGAGCTGTTTTTT	TRBD2	.	TRBV9	TRBJ2-2
CASSLDGGQPQHF	TGTGCCAGCAGCTTAGACGGGGGACAGCCCCAGCATTTT	.	.	TRBV7-2	TRBJ1-5
CAIRETDGYTF	TGTGCCATCAGAGAAACCGATGGCTACACCTTC	.	.	TRBV10-3	TRBJ1-2
CASSPWGTGGAGANVLTF	TGTGCCAGCAGCCCCTGGGGGACAGGGGGCGCTGGGGCCAACGTCCTGACTTTC	TRBD1	.	TRBV9	TRBJ2-6
CASGTLYEQYF	TGTGCCAGCGGGACCCTCTACGAGCAGTACTTC	.	.	TRBV28	TRBJ2-7
CASSLVGNTQETQYF	TGTGCCAGCAGCTTGGTAGGAAATACACAAGAGACCCAGTACTTC	.	.	TRBV5-4	TRBJ2-5
CASSLAATNEKLFF	TGTGCCAGCAGTCTAGCTGCAACTAATGAAAAACTGTTTTTT	.	few	TRBV7-9	TRBJ1-4
CASSPAAGRGDEKLFF	TGTGCCAGCAGCCCCGCTGCAGGGCGTGGGGATGAAAAACTGTTTTTT	.	.	TRBV9	TRBJ1-4
CASSQERYTEAFF	TGCGCCAGCAGCCAAGAAAGGTATACTGAAGCTTTCTTT	.	.	TRBV4-1	TRBJ1-1
CASSLSRDSSYGYTF	TGTGCCAGCAGCTTAAGTAGGGACAGCAGCTATGGCTACACCTTC	TRBD1	.	TRBV11-2	TRBJ1-2
CASSLGQGVTYEQYF	TGCGCCAGCAGCTTGGGGCAGGGGGTCACCTACGAGCAGTACTTC	TRBD1	.	TRBV5-1	TRBJ2-7
CASSESSYILGETQYF	TGCGCCAGCAGTGAGTCCAGTTACATCCTGGGGGAGACCCAGTACTTC	.	.	TRBV10-2	TRBJ2-5
CASTIKRGTNEKLFF	TGTGCCAGTACCATCAAAAGGGGAACTAATGAAAAACTGTTTTTT	.	.	TRBV19	TRBJ1-4
CASSLRRQGDSPLHF	TGTGCCAGCAGCCTAAGGCGCCAGGGGGATTCACCCCTCCACTTT	TRBD1	few	TRBV7-6	TRBJ1-6
CASSQDLFSGGYTF	TGTGCCAGCAGCCAAGATCTATTCTCGGGGGGCTACACCTTC	.	few	TRBV14	TRBJ1-2
CASSYQTGYPGELFF	TGTGCCAGCAGTTACCAAACAGGGTATCCCGGGGAGCTGTTTTTT	.	.	TRBV6-6	TRBJ2-2
CASSLATTSYEQYF	TGTGCCAGCAGCTTAGCTACTACCTCCTACGAGCAGTACTTC	.	.	TRBV11-2	TRBJ2-7
CSVEPTGNYNEQFF	TGCAGCGTTGAACCGACAGGGAACTACAATGAGCAGTTCTTC	TRBD1	.	TRBV29-1	TRBJ2-1
CASSLRRGGQETQYF	TGTGCCAGCAGCTTAAGAAGGGGGGGTCAAGAGACCCAGTACTTC	.	.	TRBV7-9	TRBJ2-5
CASSPQTGGTEAFF	TGTGCCAGCTCACCACAGACAGGGGGCACTGAAGCTTTCTTT	TRBD1	.	TRBV18	TRBJ1-1
CAGSGGESLRSEKLFF	TGTGCCGGGAGCGGGGGTGAATCCCTCCGAAGTGAAAAACTGTTTTTT	.	.	TRBV7-9	TRBJ1-4
CASRPGGVYNEQFF	TGTGCCAGTAGGCCTGGCGGGGTCTACAATGAGCAGTTCTTC	.	.	TRBV19	TRBJ2-1
CASSDSGLRQPQHF	TGTGCCAGCAGTGATTCGGGTCTACGGCAGCCCCAGCATTTT	.	.	TRBV6-1	TRBJ1-5
CANRVRDTEAFF	TGCGCCAACAGGGTGCGGGACACTGAAGCTTTCTTT	.	few	TRBV10-1	TRBJ1-1
CASSRGDDYGYTF	TGTGCCAGCAGTCGGGGGGACGACTATGGCTACACCTTC	.	.	TRBV6-6	TRBJ1-2
CASSLEGGEGYEQYF	TGTGCCAGCAGCTTAGAAGGGGGGGAGGGCTACGAGCAGTACTTC	.	.	TRBV11-2	TRBJ2-7
CASSPRTEETQYF	TGTGCCAGCAGCCCCAGGACAGAAGAGACCCAGTACTTC	.	.	TRBV5-6	TRBJ2-5
CASNSGANTGELFF	TGTGCCAGTAACTCGGGCGCGAACACCGGGGAGCTGTTTTTT	.	.	TRBV19	TRBJ2-2
CASSWPPGGGNTEAFF	TGCGCCAGCAGCTGGCCCCCCGGCGGGGGGAACACTGAAGCTTTCTTT	.	once	TRBV5-1	TRBJ1-1
CASSLARGSTDTQYF	TGTGCCAGCAGCTTAGCCAGGGGCAGCACAGATACGCAGTATTTT	.	.	TRBV7-9	TRBJ2-3
CASSQDLRGTAFF	TGCGCCAGCAGCCAAGATTTAAGGGGAACGGCTTTCTTT	.	.	TRBV4-3	TRBJ1-1
CASSLGRGHDTQYF	TGTGCCAGCAGCTTAGGCAGGGGGCACGACACGCAGTATTTT	TRBD1	.	TRBV13	TRBJ2-3